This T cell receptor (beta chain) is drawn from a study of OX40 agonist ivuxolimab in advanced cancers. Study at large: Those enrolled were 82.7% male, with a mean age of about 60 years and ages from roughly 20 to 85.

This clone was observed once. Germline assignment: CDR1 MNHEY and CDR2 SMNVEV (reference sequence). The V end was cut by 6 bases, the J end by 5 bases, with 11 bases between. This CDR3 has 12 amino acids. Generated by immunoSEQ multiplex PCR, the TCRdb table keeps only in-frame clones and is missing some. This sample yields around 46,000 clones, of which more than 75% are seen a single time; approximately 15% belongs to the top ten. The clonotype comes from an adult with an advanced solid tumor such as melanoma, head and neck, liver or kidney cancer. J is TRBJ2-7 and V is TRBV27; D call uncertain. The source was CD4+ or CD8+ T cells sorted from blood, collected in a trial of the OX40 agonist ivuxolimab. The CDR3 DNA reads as TGTGCCAGCAGGACCGAGTACCACGAGCAGTACTTC. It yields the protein CASRTEYHEQYF.